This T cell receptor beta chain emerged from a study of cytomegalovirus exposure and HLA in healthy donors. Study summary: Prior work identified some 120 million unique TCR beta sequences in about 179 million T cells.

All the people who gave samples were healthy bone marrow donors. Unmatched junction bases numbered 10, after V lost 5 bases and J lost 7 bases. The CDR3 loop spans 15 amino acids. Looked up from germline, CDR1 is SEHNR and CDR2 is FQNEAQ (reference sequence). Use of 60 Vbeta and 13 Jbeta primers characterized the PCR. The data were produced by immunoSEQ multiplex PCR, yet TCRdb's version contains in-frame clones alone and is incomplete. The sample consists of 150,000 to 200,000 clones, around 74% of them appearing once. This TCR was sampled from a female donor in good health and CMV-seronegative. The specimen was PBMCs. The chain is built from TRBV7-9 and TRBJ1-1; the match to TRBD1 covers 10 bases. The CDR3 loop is CASSPPTGQGIEAFF. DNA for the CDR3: TGTGCCAGCAGCCCCCCCACGGGACAGGGGATTGAAGCTTTCTTT.